These 24 T cell receptor beta chains came from one sample sequenced in a study of cytomegalovirus exposure and HLA in healthy donors. The data were produced by immunoSEQ multiplex PCR, yet TCRdb's version contains in-frame clones alone and is incomplete. The table has about 98,000 clones, roughly 87% seen once; the top ten hold roughly 3.8%. The sample taken for sequencing was PBMCs. All receptors derive from a woman in her 30s in good health and CMV-seronegative.

The CDR3 coding sequence is TGTGCCAGCAGCTTATGGGACAGGCTACAAGAGACCCAGTACTTC. Its translation: CASSLWDRLQETQYF. The genes are TRBV7-9 and TRBJ2-5; 8 bases map to TRBD1. This CDR3 has 15 amino acids. CDR1 SEHNR and CDR2 FQNEAQ come from the germline V gene (reference sequence). V was pared by 2 bases and J by 2 bases, with 4 bases of the junction left unmatched.

The chain uses TRBV27 and TRBJ2-1; possibly TRBD1 for D (5 bases). Germline-derived CDR1 and CDR2 are MNHEY and SMNVEV (reference sequence). The germline V and J ends were trimmed by 3 bases and 7 bases, with 10 bases remaining between them. The CDR3 totals 13 residues. The CDR3 DNA reads TGTGCCAGCAGTTTTCTAGGGGTAAATGAGCAGTTCTTC. This encodes CASSFLGVNEQFF.

The sample holds one count of this clone. Sequence at one end of the junction differs from germline and may be a read error. This rearrangement joins TRBV7-7 to TRBJ1-4; tentatively, D is TRBD1 (6 bases). CDR3 length: 13 residues. Germline loops: CDR1 SSHAT, CDR2 FNYEAQ (reference sequence). CDR3 residues: CASSFTRGEKLFF. The CDR3 DNA follows: TGTGCTAGCAGCTTCACCAGGGGTGAAAAACTGTTTTTT. Variable domain in full (rest from reference TRBV7-7 and TRBJ1-4): GAGVSQSPRYKVTKRGQDVTLRCDPISSHATLYWYQQALGQGPEFLTYFNYEAQPDKSGLPSDRFSAERPEGSISTLTIQRTEQRDSAMYRCASSFTRGEKLFFGSGTQLSVL.

The V gene is TRBV4-1, the J gene TRBJ1-2; TRBD1 matches 8 bases. The CDR3 extends over 14 amino acids. J lost 5 bases, V lost 4 bases, and 6 bases had no gene match. Germline V gene lookup returns CDR1 MGHRA and CDR2 YSYEKL. The CDR3 protein is CASSPAGTGYGYTF. The DNA of the CDR3 is TGCGCCAGCAGCCCCGCCGGGACAGGTTATGGCTACACCTTC.

V gene TRBV18 combines with J gene TRBJ2-1, with 8 nucleotides matching TRBD2. After removal of 1 base from V and 2 bases from J, the junction contained 4 bases not matched to a gene. The CDR3 has 16 residues. Germline V gene data show CDR1 as KGHSH and CDR2 as LQKENI. This chain's CDR3 is CASSPLGTRAYNEQFF. The CDR3 coding sequence is TGTGCCAGCTCACCACTCGGGACTAGGGCCTACAATGAGCAGTTCTTC. Based on the CDR3 plus reference TRBV18 and TRBJ2-1, the full variable domain is NAGVMQNPRHLVRRRGQEARLRCSPMKGHSHVYWYRQLPEEGLKFMVYLQKENIIDESGMPKERFSAEFPKEGPSILRIQQVVRGDSAAYFCASSPLGTRAYNEQFFGPGTRLTVL.

V usage is TRBV7-3 and J usage is TRBJ2-7, with D possibly matching TRBD2 (6 bases). CDR1 and CDR2 (germline): SGHTA, FQGTGA. V was pared by 1 base and J by 5 bases, with 18 bases between. This CDR3 region has 16 residues. The CDR3 nucleotides read TGTGCCAGCAGCTTAATAGGGCCCGGGGGTCGCCACGAGCAGTACTTC. Translating gives CASSLIGPGGRHEQYF.

The rearrangement links TRBV4-2 to TRBJ1-3, with unresolved D. The CDR3 consists of 16 residues. Germline CDR1 and CDR2: LGHNA and YNFKEQ. The V gene lost 2 bases and the J gene lost 0 bases, with 11 bases spanning the gap. In DNA form, the CDR3 reads TGTGCCAGCAGCCAAAAAGGACGGGACTCTGGAAACACCATATATTTT. Translation gives CASSQKGRDSGNTIYF.

The chain joins TRBV14 to TRBJ2-1; the match to TRBD1 covers 7 bases. The J segment lost 1 base and the V segment lost 4 bases, leaving 7 bases of the junction unmatched. The CDR3 runs 16 residues. CDR1 SGHDN and CDR2 FVKESK come from the germline V gene. The CDR3 DNA reads TGTGCCAGCAGCCCTACAGGGGATCTATCCTACAATGAGCAGTTCTTC. This sequence encodes CASSPTGDLSYNEQFF.

The chain recombines TRBV11-1 with TRBJ2-7; a possible D gene is TRBD2 (6 bases). CDR1 is SGHAT, CDR2 FQDESV, per germline (reference sequence). This CDR3 comprises 15 residues. Trimming shortened V by 3 bases and J by 0 bases, and 12 bases separated the two germline ends. The CDR3 DNA sequence: TGTGCCAGCAGCTTCGAACCTAGCGACTCCTACGAGCAGTACTTC. It codes for CASSFEPSDSYEQYF.

The chain couples TRBV7-2 to TRBJ1-5; TRBD1 agrees at 9 bases. V dropped 7 bases and J dropped 3; count of bases not matched to a gene: 19. The CDR3 consists of 19 residues. Germline CDR1 SGHTA, CDR2 FQGNSA. CDR3 loop: CASNPTGTGIRASNQPQHF. The CDR3, as DNA: TGTGCCAGCAATCCTACCGGGACAGGGATTCGGGCTTCCAATCAGCCCCAGCATTTT.

The genes are TRBV29-1 and TRBJ2-2, with 9 nucleotides matching TRBD1. The CDR3 is 14 amino acids. The germline gives CDR1 SQVTM, CDR2 ANQGSEA. Unmatched junction bases numbered 1, after V lost 5 bases and J lost 0 bases. In DNA, the CDR3 is TGCAGCGTTTGGACAGGGGCGAACACCGGGGAGCTGTTTTTT. Translation: CSVWTGANTGELFF.

The chain is built from TRBV6-1 and TRBJ1-5; unclear D gene. Trimming stripped 3 bases from V and 6 bases from J, with 3 bases between. Germline V gene lookup returns CDR1 MNHNS and CDR2 SASEGT. This CDR3 is built from 11 residues. CDR3 amino acids: CASSDRQPQHF. The CDR3 region has the DNA TGTGCCAGCAGTGACCGTCAGCCCCAGCATTTT.

V gene TRBV19 combines with J gene TRBJ1-3; D is unclear. The V end lost 3 bases, the J end lost 5 bases, and 5 bases lay between the germline ends. This CDR3 has 12 residues. From germline, CDR1 is LNHDA and CDR2 SQIVND (reference sequence). In DNA form, the CDR3 reads TGTGCCAGTAGTATGCGGAGAAACACCATATATTTT. This gives the protein CASSMRRNTIYF.

The CDR3: CSVGTARAFF. In nucleotides, the CDR3 is TGCAGCGTTGGGACAGCTCGGGCTTTCTTT. The chain couples TRBV29-1 to TRBJ1-1; D is perhaps TRBD1 (6 bases). The germline V gene encodes CDR1 SQVTM and CDR2 ANQGSEA. The length of the CDR3 is 10 residues. Trimming shortened V by 4 bases and J by 11 bases, and 11 bases separated the two germline ends.

The chain links TRBV28 to TRBJ2-7, with unresolved D. With 3 bases removed from V and 6 bases from J, the gap between germline ends came to 6 bases. This CDR3 has 11 amino acids. The germline gives CDR1 MDHEN, CDR2 SYDVKM. CDR3 sequence: CASSFSVEQYF. The CDR3 DNA reads as TGTGCCAGCAGTTTCAGCGTCGAGCAGTACTTC.

This chain links TRBV14 with TRBJ2-2, with 12 bases aligning to TRBD1. Germline CDR1 is SGHDN and CDR2 is FVKESK. After removal of 3 bases from V and 3 bases from J, the junction contained 17 bases not matched to a gene. The CDR3 is made up of 21 amino acids. The CDR3 DNA follows: TGTGCCAGCAGCCAGACTCCTCCCGGGACAGGGGGCTTTCGATACACCGGGGAGCTGTTTTTT. Protein sequence: CASSQTPPGTGGFRYTGELFF.

The chain employs TRBV11-3 and TRBJ1-1, with 7 bases fitting TRBD1. CDR1 is SGHNT and CDR2 is YENEEA in the germline V gene. The J segment lost 6 bases and the V segment lost 4 bases, leaving 5 bases of the junction unmatched. This CDR3 region has 13 residues. CDR3 amino acids: CASSSGGASEAFF. The CDR3 DNA follows: TGTGCCAGCAGCTCAGGGGGAGCTTCTGAAGCTTTCTTT.

This sequence joins TRBV5-6 and TRBJ1-1, with 8 bases matching TRBD1. With V trimmed by 2 bases and J by 1 base, 4 bases remained unmatched. The CDR3 extends over 15 amino acids. CDR1 and CDR2 (germline): SGHDT, YYEEEE. The CDR3 sequence: CASSFPGTGNTEAFF. The CDR3 nucleotides are TGTGCCAGCAGCTTTCCCGGGACAGGGAACACTGAAGCTTTCTTT.

The V gene is TRBV7-3, the J gene TRBJ2-2; 12 bases map to TRBD2. The J segment lost 4 bases and the V segment lost 4 bases, leaving 7 bases of the junction unmatched. This CDR3 region has 17 residues. Germline CDR1 is SGHTA and CDR2 is FQGTGA. CDR3 bases: TGTGCCAGCAGCTCTCAGGGACTAGCGGGTAGCACCGGGGAGCTGTTTTTT. Translation gives CASSSQGLAGSTGELFF. Combining the CDR3 with reference TRBV7-3 and TRBJ2-2 gives the whole variable domain GAGVSQTPSNKVTEKGKYVELRCDPISGHTALYWYRQSLGQGPEFLIYFQGTGAADDSGLPNDRFFAVRPEGSVSTLKIQRTERGDSAVYLCASSSQGLAGSTGELFFGEGSRLTVL.

This chain connects TRBV4-3 to TRBJ2-5; D might be TRBD1 (6 bases). CDR1 and CDR2 from the germline V gene are LGHNA and YSLEER. The CDR3 runs to 15 residues. Trimming took 3 bases from V and 4 from J, leaving 15 bases between them. DNA for the CDR3: TGCGCCAGCAGCCACGATACAGGGTCTTCAGAGACCCAGTACTTC. It specifies CASSHDTGSSETQYF.

V is TRBV27 and J is TRBJ2-2, with TRBD2 identical over 7 bases. The germline V gene has CDR1 MNHEY and CDR2 SMNVEV (reference sequence). With 7 bases clipped from V and 13 bases from J, the junction kept 6 bases outside the gene matches. This CDR3 region has 11 residues. The CDR3 coding sequence is TGTGCCAGCACCTGGGGGGGAAGGCTGTTTTTT. It codes for CASTWGGRLFF.

The chain employs TRBV10-2 and TRBJ1-2; TRBD1 aligns across 8 bases. The CDR3 loop spans 18 amino acids. Per germline, CDR1 WSHSY and CDR2 SAAADI. The J segment lost 7 bases and the V segment lost 0 bases, leaving 16 bases of the junction unmatched. The CDR3 nucleotides are TGCGCCAGCAGTGAGTCGTCCCAGGGGGCTTACCCCCATCCTGGCTACACCTTC. Amino acids: CASSESSQGAYPHPGYTF.

The V call is TRBV9, the J call TRBJ2-3, with TRBD2 identical over 12 bases. The V gene's germline CDR1 is SGDLS and CDR2 YYNGEE. With 3 bases clipped from V and 3 bases from J, the junction kept 8 bases outside the gene matches. This CDR3 is 17 amino acids long. CDR3 sequence: CASSAPSSGGATDTQYF. The DNA for the CDR3 is TGTGCCAGCAGCGCCCCCTCTAGCGGGGGGGCGACAGATACGCAGTATTTT. The full variable domain, completed using reference TRBV9 and TRBJ2-3, is DSGVTQTPKHLITATGQRVTLRCSPRSGDLSVYWYQQSLDQGLQFLIQYYNGEERAKGNILERFSAQQFPDLHSELNLSSLELGDSALYFCASSAPSSGGATDTQYFGPGTRLTVL.

This clone was observed a few times. The chain has TRBV10-1 and TRBJ1-2; D ambiguous. The CDR3 consists of 13 residues. CDR1 and CDR2 from the germline V gene are WNHNN and SYGVQD (reference sequence). Trimming shortened V by 3 bases and J by 6 bases, and 11 bases separated the two germline ends. CDR3 loop: CASSETGRDGYTF. The CDR3 DNA reads TGCGCCAGCAGTGAAACCGGCCGGGATGGCTACACCTTC.